A single sample is the source of the 5 T cell receptor beta chains below, sequenced in a study of T cell repertoires in cytomegalovirus infection. Antigens of these TCRs are unknown. MiXCR, run by TCRdb on the reads, gives a single entry per CDR3 protein. This sample carries 830,000 or so distinct CDR3 sequences, approximately 29% of them seen once, and the ten largest clones take around 12%. The sequenced sample was cultured CD8+ T cells from PBMCs, obtained from culture after CMV antigen stimulation. The receptors originated from a human donor in good health (CMV status not recorded). Some clones in this sample may be carry-over from other donors' samples.

V usage is TRBV7-8 and J usage is TRBJ2-5; TRBD2 aligns across 8 bases. The CDR3 sequence is 16 residues long. The germline gives CDR1 SGHVS, CDR2 FQNEAQ. V lost 7 bases, J lost 4 bases, and 14 bases stayed unmatched. CDR3 coding DNA: TGTGCCAGCATTTCGACAGCGGGGGAGACCTCAGAGACCCAGTACTTC. Its protein product is CASISTAGETSETQYF.

This clonotype came up many times. The CDR3 bases are TGTGCCAGCAGCCAAGATATCCCAGGCGGGATCACCGGGGAGCTGTTTTTT. Encoded protein: CASSQDIPGGITGELFF. This chain connects TRBV3-1 to TRBJ2-2; D possibly corresponds to TRBD2 (6 bases). This CDR3 is 17 amino acids long. Germline V gene lookup returns CDR1 LGHDT and CDR2 YNNKEL (reference sequence). Trimming took 0 bases from V and 4 from J, leaving 15 bases between them.

This clonotype was counted ten times or more. V usage is TRBV7-6 and J usage is TRBJ2-7; D tentatively fits TRBD1 or TRBD2 (5 bases each). Germline V gives CDR1 SGHVS, CDR2 FNYEAQ. The V end lost 5 bases, the J end lost 2 bases, and 16 bases lay between the germline ends. The CDR3 spans 15 residues. The CDR3 DNA follows: TGTGCCAGCAGCGTTTATTCCGGGGCTGCCTACGAGCAGTACTTC. It translates to CASSVYSGAAYEQYF.

The gene calls are TRBV12-3 or TRBV12-4 and TRBJ2-1; 8 positions match TRBD1. V trimming: 4 bases; J trimming: 10 bases; junction bases outside the gene matches: 3. The CDR3 loop spans 12 amino acids. In nucleotides, the CDR3 is TGTGCCAGCAGTTCCGGACAGGGCGAGCAGTTCTTC. Translated: CASSSGQGEQFF.

This sequence joins TRBV12-5 and TRBJ1-5; D unclear. The CDR3 has 13 amino acids. The germline V and J ends were trimmed by 6 bases and 1 base, with 7 bases remaining between them. The V gene's germline CDR1 is LGHNT and CDR2 FRNRAP. In nucleotides, the CDR3 is TGTGCTAGTGGCCGTCTGAGCAATCAGCCCCAGCATTTT. Its translation: CASGRLSNQPQHF.